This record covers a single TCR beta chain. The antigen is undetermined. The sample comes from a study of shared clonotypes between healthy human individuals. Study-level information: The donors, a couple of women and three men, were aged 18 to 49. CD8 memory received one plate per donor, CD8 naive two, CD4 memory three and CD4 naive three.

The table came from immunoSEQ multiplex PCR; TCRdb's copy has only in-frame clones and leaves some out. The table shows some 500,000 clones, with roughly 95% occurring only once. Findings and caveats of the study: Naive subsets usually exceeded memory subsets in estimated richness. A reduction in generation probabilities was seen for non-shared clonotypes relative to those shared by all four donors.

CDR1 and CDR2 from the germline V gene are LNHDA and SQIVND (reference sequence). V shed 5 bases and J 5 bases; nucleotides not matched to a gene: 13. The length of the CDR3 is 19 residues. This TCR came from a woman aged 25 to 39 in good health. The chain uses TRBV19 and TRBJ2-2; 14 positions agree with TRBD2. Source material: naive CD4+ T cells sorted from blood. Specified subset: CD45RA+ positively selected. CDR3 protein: CASSLSSGLAGVGTGELFF. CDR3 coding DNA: TGTGCCAGTAGTTTATCCTCGGGACTAGCGGGAGTCGGTACCGGGGAGCTGTTTTTT.